The 4 T cell receptor beta chains in this list originate from one sample, sequenced in a study of cytomegalovirus exposure and HLA in healthy donors. It was with 60 Vbeta and 13 Jbeta primers that the PCR ran. Libraries were prepared by immunoSEQ multiplex PCR; TCRdb keeps only in-frame clonotypes and omits some of them. The sample includes approximately 80,000 clones, 74% of them seen just once. Input material: PBMCs. All receptors come from a man younger than 45 in good health and CMV-seropositive.

This clone was seen once. CDR3 sequence: CASSLLGTSGAPDTQYF. For the CDR3, the DNA is TGCGCCAGCAGTTTACTTGGGACTAGCGGGGCCCCAGATACGCAGTATTTT. J is TRBJ2-3 and V is TRBV4-1; TRBD2 matches at 13 bases. The CDR3 consists of 17 residues. CDR1 is MGHRA, CDR2 YSYEKL, per germline. The V gene end was trimmed by 6 bases and the J gene end by 4 bases; junction bases not matched to a gene: 10.

The chain carries TRBV6-5 and TRBJ2-1, with D tentatively TRBD2 (5 bases). Trimming stripped 4 bases from V and 2 bases from J, with 12 bases between. The CDR3 is 15 amino acids. CDR1 is MNHEY and CDR2 is SVGAGI in the germline V gene. Written as DNA, the CDR3 is TGTGCCAGCAGTTTTCGGGGTACCACCTACAATGAGCAGTTCTTC. Translated: CASSFRGTTYNEQFF.

This chain links TRBV6-5 with TRBJ2-5, with D possibly matching TRBD1 (5 bases). Germline V gene sequence: CDR1 MNHEY, CDR2 SVGAGI. This CDR3 has 15 residues. Trimming cost V 4 bases and J 2 bases, with 14 bases left between them. The CDR3 loop reads CASSSDWGRQETQYF. For the CDR3, the DNA is TGTGCCAGCAGTTCAGATTGGGGCAGACAAGAGACCCAGTACTTC.

The chain uses TRBV18 and TRBJ1-2; D is ambiguous. Deletions cut 6 bases from V and 3 bases from J, with 11 bases between. Germline values: CDR1 KGHSH, CDR2 LQKENI. CDR3 length: 13 residues. The CDR3 DNA follows: TGTGCCAGCTCCGGTTTTATCGACTATGGCTACACCTTC. Protein: CASSGFIDYGYTF.